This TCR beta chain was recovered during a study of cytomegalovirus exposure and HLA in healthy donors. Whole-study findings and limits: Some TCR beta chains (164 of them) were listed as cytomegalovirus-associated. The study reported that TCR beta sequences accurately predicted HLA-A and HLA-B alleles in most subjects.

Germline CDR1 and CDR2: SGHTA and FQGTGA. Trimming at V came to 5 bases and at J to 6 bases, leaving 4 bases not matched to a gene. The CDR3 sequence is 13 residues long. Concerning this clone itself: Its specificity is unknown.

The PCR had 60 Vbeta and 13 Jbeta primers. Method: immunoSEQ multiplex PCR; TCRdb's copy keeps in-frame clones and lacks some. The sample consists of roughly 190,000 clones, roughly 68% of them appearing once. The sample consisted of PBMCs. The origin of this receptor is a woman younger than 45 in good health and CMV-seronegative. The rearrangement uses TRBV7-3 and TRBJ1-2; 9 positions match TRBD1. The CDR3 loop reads CASSTTGGDGYTF. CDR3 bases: TGTGCCAGCAGCACCACAGGGGGCGATGGCTACACCTTC.